The clone carrying this T cell receptor beta chain turned up a few times. Only in-frame clones appear in the TCRdb table, and some are missing; sequencing was by immunoSEQ multiplex PCR. The sample lists 100,000 or so clones; around 80% were seen once. The CDR3 has 14 amino acids. Looked up from germline, CDR1 is SEHNR and CDR2 is FQNEAQ (reference sequence). V lost 1 base, J lost 4 bases, and 10 bases lay in between. This entry is derived from a study of blood T cell repertoires in COVID-19. At the level of the study: The United States, Italy and Spain supplied acute and convalescent COVID-19 samples. T cells, B-cell-depleted T cells, or PBMCs supplied cDNA or gDNA.

The rearrangement joins TRBV7-9 to TRBJ1-1; tentative D call: TRBD1 (5 bases). The TCR sequence derives from a human donor in a cohort sampled during active COVID-19. The sample was peripheral blood. Here the CDR3 DNA reads TGTGCCAGCAGCTTAGATCGGGGGTTCACTGAAGCTTTCTTT. Protein sequence: CASSLDRGFTEAFF.